This T cell receptor beta chain was sequenced for a study of immune evolution from preneoplasia to lung adenocarcinoma. The CDR3 spans 11 residues. The germline V gene encodes CDR1 SEHNR and CDR2 FQNEAQ (reference sequence). V lost 10 bases and J lost 5, with 11 bases in between. This clone occurred a few times. Resections took place in Japan or China from about 2014 to 2017. Data came from immunoSEQ multiplex PCR; TCRdb stores just in-frame clones and leaves some out. The sample comprises around 2,400 clones, 60% to 80% of which are singletons, and roughly an eighth rests with the top ten. The genes are TRBV7-9 and TRBJ1-1; D unclear. Input material: FFPE adjacent normal lung tissue. This TCR was sampled from a person aged 60-80 years with lung adenocarcinoma. CDR3 coding DNA: TGTGCCACCTCTAATCATACTGAAGCTTTCTTT. Translation: CATSNHTEAFF.